This T cell receptor beta chain was profiled in a study of blood T cell repertoires in COVID-19. Turning to the study itself: Collection of acute and convalescent COVID-19 samples took place in the United States, Italy and Spain.

Germline assignment: CDR1 SGHRS and CDR2 YFSETQ. Trimming cost V 0 bases and J 3 bases; bases outside gene matches: 2. This CDR3 has 15 amino acids. Authors' analysis steps: Reference gene primers were amplified, and this amplification served to estimate nucleated cell counts. TCRdb's table, derived via immunoSEQ multiplex PCR, lists solely in-frame clones and lacks some. V and J calls and clone size follow that table, whereas D and trimming were derived from the DNA. This table holds approximately 200,000 clones, more than 70% found once. This clone was seen more than once but under ten times. This chain uses TRBV5-1 with TRBJ2-1, with 8 bases that match TRBD2. What was sequenced was peripheral blood. This receptor was obtained from a woman younger than 45 with acute or convalescent COVID-19. The CDR3 region is CASSLDTSGYNEQFF. The CDR3 region has the DNA TGCGCCAGCAGCTTGGATACTAGCGGCTACAATGAGCAGTTCTTC.